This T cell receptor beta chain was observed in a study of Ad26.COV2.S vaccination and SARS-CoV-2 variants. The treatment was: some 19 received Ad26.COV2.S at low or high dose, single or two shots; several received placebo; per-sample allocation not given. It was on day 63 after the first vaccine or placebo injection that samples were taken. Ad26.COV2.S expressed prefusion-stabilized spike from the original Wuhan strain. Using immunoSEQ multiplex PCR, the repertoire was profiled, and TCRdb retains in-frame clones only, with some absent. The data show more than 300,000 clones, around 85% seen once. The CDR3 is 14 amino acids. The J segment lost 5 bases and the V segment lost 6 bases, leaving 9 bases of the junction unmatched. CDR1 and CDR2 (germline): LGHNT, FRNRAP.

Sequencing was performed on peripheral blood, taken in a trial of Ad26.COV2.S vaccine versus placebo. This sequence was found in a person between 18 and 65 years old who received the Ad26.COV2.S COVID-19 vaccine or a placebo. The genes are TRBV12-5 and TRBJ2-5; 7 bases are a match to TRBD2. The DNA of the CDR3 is TGTGCTAGTGGCTCAGGACTAGATGGGGAGACCCAGTACTTC. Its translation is CASGSGLDGETQYF.